This entry describes one TCR beta chain. The entry originates in a study of cytotoxic CD8 clonotypes in ibrutinib-treated CLL. The CDR3 consists of 15 residues. Germline V gives CDR1 SQVTM, CDR2 ANQGSEA. The J segment lost 7 bases and the V segment lost 1 base, leaving 5 bases of the junction unmatched. Libraries were prepared by immunoSEQ multiplex PCR; TCRdb keeps only in-frame clonotypes and omits some of them. Of under 300,000 clones in the sample, around 76% were seen once. The rearrangement joins TRBV29-1 to TRBJ2-1; 12 nucleotides agree with TRBD2. The sample consisted of PBMCs, taken at disease progression, from a patient treated with ibrutinib. This clonotype was obtained from a human donor with chronic lymphocytic leukemia. CDR3 sequence reads: CSVEASGRAWNEQFF. In nucleotides, the CDR3 is TGCAGCGTTGAAGCTAGCGGGAGGGCCTGGAATGAGCAGTTCTTC.